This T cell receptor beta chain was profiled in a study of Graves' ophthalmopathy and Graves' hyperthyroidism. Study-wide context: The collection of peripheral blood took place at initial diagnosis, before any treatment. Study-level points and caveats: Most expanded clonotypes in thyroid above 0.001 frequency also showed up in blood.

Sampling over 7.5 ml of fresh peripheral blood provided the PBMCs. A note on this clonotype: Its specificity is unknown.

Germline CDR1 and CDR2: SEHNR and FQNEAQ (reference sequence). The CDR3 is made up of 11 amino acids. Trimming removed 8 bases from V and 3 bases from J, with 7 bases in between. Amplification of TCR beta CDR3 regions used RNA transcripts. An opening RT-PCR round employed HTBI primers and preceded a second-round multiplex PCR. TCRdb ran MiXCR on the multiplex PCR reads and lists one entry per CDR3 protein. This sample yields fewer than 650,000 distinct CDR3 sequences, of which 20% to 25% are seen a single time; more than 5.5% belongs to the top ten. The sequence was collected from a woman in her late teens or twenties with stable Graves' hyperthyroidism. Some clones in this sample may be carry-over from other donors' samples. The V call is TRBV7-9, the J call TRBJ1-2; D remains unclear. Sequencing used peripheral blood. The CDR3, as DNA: TGTGCCAGCGGAAATTACTATGGCTACACCTTC. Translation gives CASGNYYGYTF.